The clone carrying this T cell receptor beta chain is deemed medium-sized by its frequency. Antigen: not known. The data are from a study of CXCR3-negative and CXCR3-positive naive CD8 T cells. Study results and caveats: Diversity ran similarly high across both naive subsets but far lower in memory CD8+ cells. Naive cells that were CXCR3-negative or CXCR3-positive used TRBV-TRBJ genes alike, while memory cells diverged. In CXCR3-positive naive cells, the TRB CDR3s were more hydrophobic than in CXCR3-negative naive cells. Between one naive subset and the other, surface CD5 was comparable, and TCR strength was inferred from TRB CDR3 properties.

Cells classed as naive CD8+ T cells were CD45RO-CCR7+CD27+CD95-. 5' RACE with UMI labels generated the TRB cDNA libraries. TCRdb reprocessed the 5' RACE reads and reports one entry per CDR3 protein, with no DNA. The sample holds more than 6,500 distinct CDR3 sequences. This TCR derives from a human donor in good health. Some clones in this sample may be carry-over from other donors' samples. Sequencing was done on a sample of naive CXCR3+ CD8+ T cells from blood. Subset defined: CD45RO-CCR7+CD27+CD95- naive CD8+ T cells expressing CXCR3 (TNR3+).

The CDR3 loop is CSVEIPGGASEAFF. The chain carries TRBV29-1 and TRBJ1-1; the D call from TCRdb, TRBD1, cannot be confirmed without DNA. Germline V gene data show CDR1 as SQVTM and CDR2 as ANQGSEA. There are 14 residues in the CDR3.